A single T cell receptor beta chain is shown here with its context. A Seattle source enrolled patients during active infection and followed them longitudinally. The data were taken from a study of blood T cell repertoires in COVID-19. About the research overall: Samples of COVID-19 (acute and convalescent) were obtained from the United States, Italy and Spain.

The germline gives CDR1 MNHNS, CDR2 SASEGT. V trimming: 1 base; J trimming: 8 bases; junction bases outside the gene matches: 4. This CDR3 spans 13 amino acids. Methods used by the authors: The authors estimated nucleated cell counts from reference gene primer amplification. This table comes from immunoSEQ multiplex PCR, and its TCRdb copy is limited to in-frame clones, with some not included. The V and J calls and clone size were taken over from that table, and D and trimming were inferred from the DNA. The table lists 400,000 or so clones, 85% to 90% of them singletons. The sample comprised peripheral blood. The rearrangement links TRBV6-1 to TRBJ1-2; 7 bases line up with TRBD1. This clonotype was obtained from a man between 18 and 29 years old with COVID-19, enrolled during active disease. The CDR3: CASSEGRGQGYTF. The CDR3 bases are TGTGCCAGCAGTGAAGGAAGGGGGCAGGGCTACACCTTC.